This entry lists 31 T cell receptor beta chains sequenced from one sample in a study of T cell responses to AZD1222 COVID-19 vaccine. Sequencing was performed with immunoSEQ multiplex PCR; in TCRdb, only in-frame clones are kept and a portion is missing. The sample consists of 180,000 or so clones, around 94% of them appearing once. Here the sequenced sample was peripheral blood, taken on day 0 of AZD1222 vaccination. The receptor source for this set is an adult in good health.

This clone showed up just a few times. This chain connects TRBV7-9 to TRBJ1-3; tentative D call: TRBD1 (6 bases). CDR1 is SEHNR, CDR2 FQNEAQ, per germline (reference sequence). The CDR3 consists of 15 residues. Trimming took 5 bases from V and 4 from J, leaving 15 bases between them. CDR3 sequence: CASSPGANRGNTIYF. CDR3 nucleotides: TGTGCCAGCAGCCCGGGGGCGAACCGAGGAAACACCATATATTTT.

This clone was recorded once. The rearrangement uses TRBV27 and TRBJ1-1, with D hard to call. V was shortened by 0 bases and J by 5 bases, with 7 bases between the two germline ends. This CDR3 has 13 residues. The V gene's germline CDR1 is MNHEY and CDR2 SMNVEV (reference sequence). CDR3 nucleotide sequence: TGTGCCAGCAGTTTATCTGGTTGGACTGAAGCTTTCTTT. Its protein product is CASSLSGWTEAFF.

The J gene is TRBJ2-7, the V gene TRBV2, with 7 bases aligning to TRBD1. From germline, CDR1 is SNHLY and CDR2 FYNNEI. Losses at the gene ends were 6 bases for V and 2 bases for J; bases not matched to a gene: 1. There are 12 residues in the CDR3. Here the CDR3 reads CASRDRTYEQYF. CDR3 in DNA: TGTGCCAGCAGGGACAGGACCTACGAGCAGTACTTC.

This clone showed up just once. The V and J genes are TRBV11-2 and TRBJ2-3, with D possibly being TRBD2 (5 bases). Germline-derived CDR1 and CDR2 are SGHAT and FQNNGV. Deletions cut 2 bases from V and 4 bases from J, with 16 bases between. The CDR3 is made up of 16 amino acids. The CDR3 loop reads CASSLFPKGSPDTQYF. CDR3 sequence (DNA): TGTGCCAGCAGCTTATTCCCTAAAGGGAGCCCAGATACGCAGTATTTT.

This chain connects TRBV7-8 to TRBJ1-5; D may be TRBD1 (5 bases). CDR1 SGHVS and CDR2 FQNEAQ come from the germline V gene. The CDR3 covers 15 residues. V was pared by 0 bases and J by 5 bases, with 11 bases between. The CDR3 bases are TGTGCCAGCAGCTTAGCCGGGACGGCCTATCAGCCCCAGCATTTT. Protein: CASSLAGTAYQPQHF.

The V and J genes are TRBV10-1 and TRBJ2-4; D remains ambiguous. Trimming cost V 4 bases and J 6 bases, with 10 bases left between them. The CDR3 loop spans 13 amino acids. CDR1 WNHNN and CDR2 SYGVQD come from the germline V gene (reference sequence). CDR3 loop: CASSVERGNIQYF. The CDR3 DNA reads TGCGCCAGCAGTGTGGAGAGAGGAAACATTCAGTACTTC.

V gene TRBV28 combines with J gene TRBJ1-5, with unresolved D. V lost 7 bases and J lost 0, with 19 bases in between. The CDR3 contains 17 residues. Germline assignment: CDR1 MDHEN and CDR2 SYDVKM. This CDR3 reads CASNKASGSYSNQPQHF. CDR3 in DNA: TGTGCCAGCAATAAAGCGTCGGGGAGCTATAGCAATCAGCCCCAGCATTTT.

This clone was counted a few times. V and J are TRBV10-3 and TRBJ1-1, with D perhaps TRBD1 (6 bases). V was clipped by 6 bases and J by 0 bases, with 11 bases between them. From germline, CDR1 is ENHRY and CDR2 SYGVKD. The CDR3 runs 14 residues. The CDR3: CAIRQQGLNTEAFF. CDR3 sequence (DNA): TGTGCCATCAGGCAACAGGGCTTGAACACTGAAGCTTTCTTT.

The rearrangement uses TRBV18 and TRBJ2-1; 8 nucleotides match TRBD1. Germline V gene lookup returns CDR1 KGHSH and CDR2 LQKENI. Losses at the gene ends were 4 bases for V and 2 bases for J; bases not matched to a gene: 7. The CDR3 runs 16 residues. The CDR3 sequence is CASSHGQGNTYNEQFF. The CDR3 region has the DNA TGTGCCAGCTCACACGGACAGGGTAACACCTACAATGAGCAGTTCTTC.

V and J are TRBV6-6 and TRBJ1-5; D is unresolved. The germline V gene has CDR1 MNHNY and CDR2 SVGAGI (reference sequence). This CDR3 is 16 amino acids long. Deletions cut 9 bases from V and 2 bases from J, with 20 bases between. The CDR3 DNA is TGTGCCAGTTGGGTTGACCCTATGGGCGGCAATCAGCCCCAGCATTTT. This translates into CASWVDPMGGNQPQHF.

J is TRBJ2-7 and V is TRBV6-5, with unresolved D. Per the germline V gene, CDR1 is MNHEY and CDR2 is SVGAGI. Trimming took off 8 bases at V and 0 bases at J, with 11 bases between the two ends. The CDR3 contains 13 residues. CDR3 nucleotides: TGTGCCAGCCAGGTTTACGGCTCCTACGAGCAGTACTTC. It translates to CASQVYGSYEQYF.

This chain uses TRBV10-3 with TRBJ1-3, with no clear D. The V end lost 7 bases, the J end lost 0 bases, and 7 bases lay between the germline ends. There are 13 residues in the CDR3. Germline loops: CDR1 ENHRY, CDR2 SYGVKD. The DNA of the CDR3 is TGTGCCATCAAGCCTAGCTCTGGAAACACCATATATTTT. This gives the protein CAIKPSSGNTIYF.

V is TRBV18 and J is TRBJ2-1; the D is unclear. Trimming took 3 bases from V and 9 from J, leaving 15 bases between them. Per germline, CDR1 KGHSH and CDR2 LQKENI. The CDR3 is 14 residues long. The CDR3 reads CASSPWGDLGEQFF. Here the CDR3 DNA reads TGTGCCAGCTCACCCTGGGGTGATTTGGGTGAGCAGTTCTTC.

CDR3 bases: TGTGCCAGCAGTCCGGGACAGGGGCTCTACACCGGGGAGCTGTTTTTT. Protein product: CASSPGQGLYTGELFF. The chain has TRBV6-2 or TRBV6-3 and TRBJ2-2; 10 bases align to TRBD1. The CDR3 has 16 amino acids. Germline loops: CDR1 MNHEY, CDR2 SVGEGT. J gave up 3 bases and V 5 bases, and 6 bases lay outside the gene matches.

The gene calls are TRBV7-9 and TRBJ1-2; unclear D gene. V dropped 1 base and J dropped 2 bases, with 11 bases sitting between them. Germline loops: CDR1 SEHNR, CDR2 FQNEAQ (reference sequence). The CDR3 runs 15 residues. CDR3 sequence reads: CASSLEGARNYGYTF. As DNA, the CDR3 is TGTGCCAGCAGCTTAGAAGGCGCCCGGAACTATGGCTACACCTTC. The variable domain in full, with the rest retrieved from reference TRBV7-9 and TRBJ1-2, is DTGVSQNPRHKITKRGQNVTFRCDPISEHNRLYWYRQTLGQGPEFLTYFQNEAQLEKSRLLSDRFSAERPKGSFSTLEIQRTEQGDSAMYLCASSLEGARNYGYTFGSGTRLTVV.

CDR3 residues: CASSPGTGDDYGYTF. The CDR3 DNA follows: TGTGCCAGCTCACCGGGGACAGGAGATGACTATGGCTACACCTTC. The V and J genes are TRBV18 and TRBJ1-2; 8 nucleotides align to TRBD1. CDR1 is KGHSH and CDR2 is LQKENI in the germline V gene. V dropped 3 bases and J dropped 3; count of bases not matched to a gene: 6. The CDR3 is 15 residues long.

V is TRBV6-5 and J is TRBJ1-2; 7 positions match TRBD1. CDR3 size: 16 residues. Germline V lookup: CDR1 MNHEY, CDR2 SVGAGI. J lost 2 bases, V lost 4 bases, and 10 bases had no gene match. The CDR3 reads CASSSPSDRANYGYTF. CDR3 in DNA: TGTGCCAGCAGTTCGCCATCCGACAGGGCAAACTATGGCTACACCTTC.

This clone was detected a few times. The chain couples TRBV28 to TRBJ1-1, with unresolved D. The germline V gene encodes CDR1 MDHEN and CDR2 SYDVKM. The length of the CDR3 is 10 residues. Trimming removed 8 bases from V and 3 bases from J, with 4 bases in between. CDR3 nucleotide sequence: TGTGCCAGCCTTCACACTGAAGCTTTCTTT. Protein sequence: CASLHTEAFF.

V gene TRBV10-3 combines with J gene TRBJ1-4, with D perhaps TRBD1 (5 bases). The CDR3 runs to 11 residues. The V end lost 8 bases, the J end lost 7 bases, and 8 bases lay between the germline ends. CDR1 is ENHRY and CDR2 is SYGVKD in the germline V gene. The chain's CDR3 is CAIGAIEKLFF. CDR3 in DNA: TGTGCCATCGGGGCTATTGAAAAACTGTTTTTT.

The V gene is TRBV10-1, the J gene TRBJ1-1, with D perhaps matching TRBD1 (6 bases). Germline CDR1 reads WNHNN; CDR2 reads SYGVQD (reference sequence). The CDR3 runs to 13 residues. Trimming cost V 8 bases and J 6 bases, with 16 bases left between them. The CDR3: CASQGGGQAEAFF. The CDR3 coding sequence is TGCGCCAGCCAAGGCGGGGGGCAGGCTGAAGCTTTCTTT.

This chain joins TRBV5-6 and TRBJ1-6, with D uncertain. The CDR3 consists of 14 residues. V gave up 0 bases and J gave up 7 bases, with 8 bases separating them. Germline CDR1 is SGHDT and CDR2 is YYEEEE. CDR3 sequence: CASSLAQVNSPLHF. In nucleotides, the CDR3 is TGTGCCAGCAGCTTGGCCCAAGTAAATTCACCCCTCCACTTT.

The chain employs TRBV5-4 and TRBJ2-2; 8 bases map to TRBD2. The CDR3 loop spans 15 amino acids. Looked up from germline, CDR1 is SGHNT and CDR2 is YYREEE (reference sequence). V shed 2 bases, J shed 4 bases, and the junction held 4 bases outside the gene matches. In DNA, the CDR3 is TGTGCCAGCAGCTTTCCGGGAGGGACCACCGGGGAGCTGTTTTTT. Its translation: CASSFPGGTTGELFF.

This sequence joins TRBV6-2 or TRBV6-3 and TRBJ2-2; 7 positions agree with TRBD2. Germline CDR1 MNHEY, CDR2 SVGEGT. With V trimmed by 6 bases and J by 1 base, 2 bases remained unmatched. CDR3 length: 14 residues. As DNA, the CDR3 is TGTGCCAGCAGCGGGACTATGAACACCGGGGAGCTGTTTTTT. Its translation is CASSGTMNTGELFF.

The chain recombines TRBV7-2 with TRBJ1-2, with D tentatively TRBD1 (6 bases). The V gene's germline CDR1 is SGHTA and CDR2 FQGNSA. This CDR3 contains 16 residues. Trimming shortened V by 2 bases and J by 2 bases, and 15 bases separated the two germline ends. CDR3 protein: CASSLYPGHLNYGYTF. DNA for the CDR3: TGTGCCAGCAGCTTATACCCGGGACACCTAAACTATGGCTACACCTTC.

The chain is built from TRBV5-4 and TRBJ2-3; 7 bases are shared with TRBD2. V was clipped by 0 bases and J by 0 bases; unmatched bases: 13. The germline V gene encodes CDR1 SGHNT and CDR2 YYREEE (reference sequence). The CDR3 has 19 residues. CDR3 sequence (DNA): TGTGCCAGCAGCTTGGCGTCGTGGGAGGGGATTGGGAGCACAGATACGCAGTATTTT. This translates into CASSLASWEGIGSTDTQYF. Drawing the rest from reference TRBV5-4 and TRBJ2-3, the complete variable domain is ETGVTQSPTHLIKTRGQQVTLRCSSQSGHNTVSWYQQALGQGPQFIFQYYREEENGRGNFPPRFSGLQFPNYSSELNVNALELDDSALYLCASSLASWEGIGSTDTQYFGPGTRLTVL.

The genes are TRBV11-2 and TRBJ2-1; D is uncertain. V was clipped by 7 bases and J by 10 bases, with 14 bases between them. Germline loops: CDR1 SGHAT, CDR2 FQNNGV. CDR3 size: 12 residues. CDR3 in amino acids: CASKGMGVEQFF. The DNA for the CDR3 is TGTGCCAGCAAAGGTATGGGCGTGGAGCAGTTCTTC.

The chain combines TRBV28 with TRBJ1-1; D unclear. Between the trimmed V and J ends, which lost 6 bases and 1 base, there was a span of 15 bases. Per germline, CDR1 MDHEN and CDR2 SYDVKM. The CDR3 extends over 15 amino acids. CDR3 region: CASRMGGRGNTEAFF. Written as DNA, the CDR3 is TGTGCCAGCAGGATGGGTGGGCGGGGGAACACTGAAGCTTTCTTT.

V and J are TRBV13 and TRBJ2-1; D is uncertain. The CDR3 has 13 amino acids. V was clipped by 5 bases and J by 10 bases, with 15 bases between them. The germline CDR1 and CDR2 sequences are PRHDT and FYEKMQ (reference sequence). This CDR3 reads CASSPEFIDEQFF. CDR3 bases: TGTGCCAGCAGCCCGGAGTTTATCGACGAGCAGTTCTTC.

The chain uses TRBV2 and TRBJ1-5; D may be TRBD1 (6 bases). Looked up from germline, CDR1 is SNHLY and CDR2 is FYNNEI. V lost 8 bases and J 7 bases, leaving 15 bases between the germline ends. This CDR3 has 13 amino acids. CDR3 in amino acids: CASALQGDQPQHF. CDR3 coding DNA: TGTGCCAGCGCCTTACAGGGAGACCAGCCCCAGCATTTT.

In the case of this clone: The junction and the germline gene differ at one end; a read error may be behind it. V is TRBV7-3 and J is TRBJ2-3, with 7 bases that match TRBD1. This CDR3 is 14 amino acids long. Germline CDR1 reads SGHTA; CDR2 reads FQGTGA. The CDR3 nucleotides read TGTGCCAGTAGCTTAGGGGGCGTTCAGGGGTCGCAGTATTTT. This gives the protein CASSLGGVQGSQYF.

V gene TRBV5-1 combines with J gene TRBJ1-2; no definite D call. Deletions cut 7 bases from V and 5 bases from J, with 18 bases between. The V gene's germline CDR1 is SGHRS and CDR2 YFSETQ. The CDR3 has 14 residues. CDR3 region: CASAVGTEQYGYTF. CDR3 coding DNA: TGCGCCAGCGCCGTAGGAACAGAACAATATGGCTACACCTTC.